This T cell receptor (beta chain) stems from a study of graft-versus-host responses after intestinal transplantation. Turning to the study itself: Transplant recipients had multivisceral, liver-intestinal, or isolated intestinal grafts. Broader study findings: An association linked early post-transplant HvG declines with peak circulating GvH clone levels. Detection of GvH clones occurred in recipient marrow, and some had their first appearance in ileum or blood. Clonal ratios of graft-versus-host to host-versus-graft in allografts were high for patients exhibiting graft-donor T cell macrochimerism.

TCRdb keeps only in-frame clones here, not all; method: immunoSEQ multiplex PCR. The sample gives 45,000 to 65,000 clones, almost 95% of which show up once; roughly 0.4% is in the top ten. Remarks on this clone: Its antigen is currently unknown.

This clonotype was sampled from a human donor who was the organ donor for an intestinal transplant. Here the sequenced sample was unstimulated CD4+ T cells sorted from spleen or lymph node cells, taken before transplant.

The CDR3 sequence is CASSLDLIRGQYQETQYF. For the CDR3, the DNA is TGTGCCAGCAGCTTAGATTTAATCAGGGGCCAGTACCAAGAGACCCAGTACTTC. The rearrangement joins TRBV7-8 to TRBJ2-5; TRBD1 is a possible D gene (6 bases). This CDR3 spans 18 amino acids. Trimming cost V 1 base and J 0 bases, with 18 bases left between them. Germline values: CDR1 SGHVS, CDR2 FQNEAQ.